Below are 28 T cell receptor beta chains sequenced from a single sample in a study of blood T cell repertoires in COVID-19. TCRdb's table, derived via immunoSEQ multiplex PCR, lists solely in-frame clones and lacks some. The sample lists under 350,000 clones, 80% to 90% occurring once. Sequencing used PBMCs or T cells enriched from blood (not recorded which). The source is a man aged 30 to 39 who had recovered from COVID-19.

The chain recombines TRBV29-1 with TRBJ1-2; 7 bases align to TRBD1. Unmatched junction bases numbered 6, after V lost 3 bases and J lost 8 bases. Germline V lookup: CDR1 SQVTM, CDR2 ANQGSEA. The CDR3 contains 12 residues. CDR3 sequence (DNA): TGCAGCGTTGAGGGTTGGGACAGAGGCTACACCTTC. Translation: CSVEGWDRGYTF. The full variable domain, with the rest looked up from reference TRBV29-1 and TRBJ1-2, is SAVISQKPSRDICQRGTSLTIQCQVDSQVTMMFWYRQQPGQSLTLIATANQGSEATYESGFVIDKFPISRPNLTFSTLTVSNMSPEDSSIYLCSVEGWDRGYTFGSGTRLTVV.

This clone has just a few counts. The chain is built from TRBV5-1 and TRBJ2-7; TRBD1 aligns across 9 bases. There are 15 residues in the CDR3. The germline V gene has CDR1 SGHRS and CDR2 YFSETQ. V dropped 4 bases and J dropped 1; count of bases not matched to a gene: 6. The CDR3 protein is CASSARDRASYEQYF. Written as DNA, the CDR3 is TGCGCCAGCAGCGCCCGGGACAGGGCATCCTACGAGCAGTACTTC.

V usage is TRBV15 and J usage is TRBJ2-3, with 7 bases aligning to TRBD2. V lost 0 bases and J lost 5; bases outside the gene matches: 11. Germline loops: CDR1 LNHNV, CDR2 YYDKDF (reference sequence). The CDR3 has 17 amino acids. The CDR3 protein is CATSREGEGGPLDTQYF. The DNA of the CDR3 is TGTGCCACCAGCAGAGAGGGCGAGGGAGGGCCATTAGATACGCAGTATTTT.

The chain employs TRBV14 and TRBJ2-7; TRBD1 might be the D (5 bases). The V end lost 2 bases, the J end lost 0 bases, and 11 bases lay between the germline ends. The CDR3 is 15 amino acids. Germline lookup yields CDR1 SGHDN and CDR2 FVKESK. The CDR3 protein is CASSQWGRTSYEQYF. The DNA of the CDR3 is TGTGCCAGCAGCCAATGGGGCCGGACCTCCTACGAGCAGTACTTC.

The V and J genes are TRBV2 and TRBJ2-1; 10 positions match TRBD2. V lost 6 bases, J lost 7 bases, and 9 bases stayed unmatched. Germline assignment: CDR1 SNHLY and CDR2 FYNNEI. The CDR3 loop spans 15 amino acids. This chain's CDR3 is CASSRLAGRQNEQFF. The CDR3 DNA follows: TGTGCCAGCAGCAGACTAGCGGGTAGACAGAATGAGCAGTTCTTC.

The chain couples TRBV7-8 to TRBJ2-1, with TRBD2 identical over 8 bases. With 4 bases clipped from V and 10 bases from J, the junction kept 15 bases outside the gene matches. This CDR3 comprises 16 residues. Germline V CDR1 and CDR2: SGHVS, FQNEAQ. The CDR3 DNA is TGTGCCAGCAGCTCGGTTAGCGGGATTGGGGATAGGGAGCAGTTCTTC. Protein product: CASSSVSGIGDREQFF.

This clone occurred once. The CDR3 is CASSPASGQGGSTDTQYF. CDR3 DNA sequence: TGTGCCAGCAGCCCTGCTAGCGGGCAGGGGGGGAGCACAGATACGCAGTATTTT. The chain couples TRBV3-1 (or the pseudogene TRBV3-2) to TRBJ2-3; the D gene is possibly TRBD2 (8 bases). From germline, CDR1 is LGHDT and CDR2 YNNKEL (reference sequence). With 4 bases removed from V and 0 bases from J, the gap between germline ends came to 20 bases. This CDR3 contains 18 residues.

V is TRBV3-1 (or the pseudogene TRBV3-2) and J is TRBJ2-7; D gene uncertain. The CDR3 is made up of 12 amino acids. Germline V gene lookup returns CDR1 LGHDT and CDR2 YNNKEL (reference sequence). Trimming cost V 3 bases and J 3 bases, with 6 bases left between them. The CDR3 DNA reads as TGTGCCAGCAGCCATTACAACTACGAGCAGTACTTC. It encodes CASSHYNYEQYF.

This sequence joins TRBV21-1 and TRBJ1-1. TRBV21-1 is deemed a pseudogene. This CDR3 is 17 amino acids long. This chain's CDR3 is CASSNREAGHLNTEAFF. The CDR3, as DNA: TGTGCCAGCAGCAACCGGGAAGCGGGACACTTGAACACTGAAGCTTTCTTT.

The rearrangement links TRBV6-5 to TRBJ1-6; 8 bases map to TRBD1. V lost 6 bases, J lost 6 bases, and 4 bases stayed unmatched. The germline CDR1 and CDR2 sequences are MNHEY and SVGAGI. The CDR3 has 14 residues. The CDR3 region has the DNA TGTGCCAGCAGACAGGGGGGAACTAATTCACCCCTCCACTTT. It yields the protein CASRQGGTNSPLHF.

This sequence joins TRBV27 and TRBJ1-1, with 9 bases fitting TRBD1. From germline, CDR1 is MNHEY and CDR2 SMNVEV (reference sequence). The V segment lost 6 bases and the J segment 0 bases; nucleotides outside the gene matches: 14. This CDR3 is 18 amino acids long. The CDR3 region has the DNA TGTGCCAGCAGCACATCTGTCAGGACAGGGGAGATGAACACTGAAGCTTTCTTT. This codes for CASSTSVRTGEMNTEAFF.

V gene TRBV30 combines with J gene TRBJ1-3, with TRBD1 identical over 8 bases. This CDR3 comprises 15 residues. Germline CDR1 GTSNPN, CDR2 SVGIG (reference sequence). The V and J ends lost 1 base and 0 bases, in that order; junction bases with no gene match: 2. The CDR3 nucleotides read TGTGCCTGGAGTGATACAGGGGGCTCTGGAAACACCATATATTTT. It is translated as CAWSDTGGSGNTIYF.

This chain joins TRBV6-5 and TRBJ1-1; D unresolved. The ends were cut back, 6 bases at V and 2 bases at J, with 4 bases in the middle. The CDR3 extends over 11 amino acids. The germline CDR1 and CDR2 sequences are MNHEY and SVGAGI. The CDR3 reads CASSSNTEAFF. The CDR3 DNA sequence: TGTGCCAGCAGCTCTAACACTGAAGCTTTCTTT.

The J gene is TRBJ2-3, the V gene TRBV5-4; maybe TRBD1 (5 bases). V dropped 4 bases and J dropped 4 bases, with 10 bases sitting between them. Germline V gene sequence: CDR1 SGHNT, CDR2 YYREEE (reference sequence). The CDR3 is made up of 13 amino acids. DNA of the CDR3: TGTGCCAGCAGCAAACAGGATTCAGATACGCAGTATTTT. This sequence encodes CASSKQDSDTQYF.

This chain connects TRBV6-5 to TRBJ1-2, with D uncertain. In germline, CDR1 is MNHEY, CDR2 SVGAGI. Trimming took off 0 bases at V and 8 bases at J, with 16 bases between the two ends. There are 15 residues in the CDR3. This CDR3 reads CASSYSWEWKGGYTF. The CDR3 DNA follows: TGTGCCAGCAGTTACTCCTGGGAGTGGAAGGGAGGCTACACCTTC.

V and J are TRBV5-8 and TRBJ2-5; 8 nucleotides line up with TRBD1. Germline V lookup: CDR1 SGHTS, CDR2 YDEGEE. CDR3 length: 14 amino acids. Trimming at V came to 2 bases and at J to 4 bases, leaving 4 bases not matched to a gene. The CDR3, as DNA: TGTGCCAGCAGCTTATCAGGGGGCAGAGAGACCCAGTACTTC. Translated, it gives CASSLSGGRETQYF.

The CDR3 DNA reads as TGTGCCACCAGCAGGGACAGGGGGGATGAAAAACTGTTTTTT. This translates into CATSRDRGDEKLFF. The gene calls are TRBV15 and TRBJ1-4; 10 bases fit TRBD1. CDR1 is LNHNV and CDR2 is YYDKDF in the germline V gene (reference sequence). Germline trimming cut 3 bases from V and 6 bases from J; bases unmatched to any gene: 1. This CDR3 contains 14 residues. The full variable domain, in which reference TRBV15 and TRBJ1-4 provide the parts outside the CDR3, is DAMVIQNPRYQVTQFGKPVTLSCSQTLNHNVMYWYQQKSSQAPKLLFHYYDKDFNNEADTPDNFQSRRPNTSFCFLDIRSPGLGDTAMYLCATSRDRGDEKLFFGSGTQLSVL.

V usage is TRBV2 and J usage is TRBJ2-1; 11 positions match TRBD2. CDR3 size: 15 residues. CDR1 and CDR2 (germline): SNHLY, FYNNEI. V lost 7 bases to trimming and J lost 6 bases; unmatched junction nucleotides: 8. As DNA, the CDR3 is TGTGCCAGCACCCTCCCTAGCGGGGGGATCAATGAGCAGTTCTTC. This translates into CASTLPSGGINEQFF.

The V and J genes are TRBV19 and TRBJ2-4, with D possibly being TRBD2 (7 bases). The CDR3 has 16 residues. V lost 7 bases to trimming and J lost 1 base, with 17 bases between them. Germline assignment: CDR1 LNHDA and CDR2 SQIVND (reference sequence). The DNA of the CDR3 is TGTGCCAGTACAGGGGCGGGAGCGCTCGCCAAAAACATTCAGTACTTC. The encoded protein is CASTGAGALAKNIQYF.

V usage is TRBV24-1 and J usage is TRBJ2-5, with D possibly matching TRBD2 (5 bases). This CDR3 is 14 amino acids long. With 5 bases removed from V and 9 bases from J, the gap between germline ends came to 18 bases. Germline-derived CDR1 and CDR2 are KGHDR and SFDVKD. This chain's CDR3 is CATSAPGVQSAQYF. As DNA, the CDR3 is TGTGCCACCAGTGCCCCCGGGGTGCAGTCGGCCCAGTACTTC.

This chain links TRBV7-8 with TRBJ2-7; the match to TRBD2 covers 10 bases. The CDR3 loop spans 15 amino acids. Germline V gene lookup returns CDR1 SGHVS and CDR2 FQNEAQ. V trimming: 6 bases; J trimming: 0 bases; junction bases outside the gene matches: 5. CDR3: CASSDSGGSSYEQYF. The CDR3 nucleotides are TGTGCCAGCAGTGATAGCGGGGGGAGCTCCTACGAGCAGTACTTC.

This chain joins TRBV28 and TRBJ1-5; D is perhaps TRBD1 (5 bases). The CDR3 is made up of 14 amino acids. CDR1 and CDR2 from the germline V gene are MDHEN and SYDVKM. V lost 3 bases, J lost 6 bases, and 12 bases lay in between. CDR3 residues: CASSFGGLGQPQHF. CDR3 DNA: TGTGCCAGCAGTTTCGGGGGGTTGGGTCAGCCCCAGCATTTT.

This clone was seen a single time. The V gene is TRBV5-1, the J gene TRBJ1-1; 8 nucleotides align to TRBD1. V was clipped by 3 bases and J by 1 base; unmatched bases: 5. Germline V CDR1 and CDR2: SGHRS, YFSETQ. This CDR3 is 15 amino acids long. CDR3 bases: TGCGCCAGCAGCTGGACACAGGGGGGGAACACTGAAGCTTTCTTT. It specifies CASSWTQGGNTEAFF.

CDR3 protein: CASSLFSGIETQYF. The CDR3, as DNA: TGTGCCAGCAGTTTATTTTCGGGAATTGAGACCCAGTACTTC. The V call is TRBV27, the J call TRBJ2-5; D possibly corresponds to TRBD2 (5 bases). Trimming left V 1 base short and J 5 bases short, with 11 bases between. This CDR3 has 14 amino acids. From germline, CDR1 is MNHEY and CDR2 SMNVEV (reference sequence).

The chain has TRBV3-1 (or the pseudogene TRBV3-2) and TRBJ2-7; TRBD2 matches 9 bases. After removal of 4 bases from V and 3 bases from J, the junction contained 7 bases not matched to a gene. Germline V lookup: CDR1 LGHDT, CDR2 YNNKEL (reference sequence). CDR3 length: 15 residues. The CDR3 sequence: CASSRPTAGGYEQYF. The CDR3 DNA follows: TGTGCCAGCAGCCGGCCGACAGCGGGAGGCTACGAGCAGTACTTC.

The CDR3 DNA reads TGTGCCAGCAGTCCGTCAACTAGCGGGCCCTACAATGAGCAGTTCTTC. This codes for CASSPSTSGPYNEQFF. The chain couples TRBV27 to TRBJ2-1, with 9 bases lining up with TRBD2. Per germline, CDR1 MNHEY and CDR2 SMNVEV (reference sequence). The CDR3 is made up of 16 amino acids. With 5 bases clipped from V and 2 bases from J, the junction kept 7 bases outside the gene matches.

The chain carries TRBV4-1 and TRBJ1-5; 8 positions match TRBD1. This CDR3 comprises 17 residues. Germline CDR1 and CDR2: MGHRA and YSYEKL. Losses at the gene ends were 4 bases for V and 1 base for J; bases not matched to a gene: 9. The CDR3 region has the DNA TGCGCCAGCAGCCGCACATCGGGACAGGAAAGCAATCAGCCCCAGCATTTT. Translated: CASSRTSGQESNQPQHF.

This chain joins TRBV5-1 and TRBJ1-1; no reliable D call. Germline V lookup: CDR1 SGHRS, CDR2 YFSETQ. This CDR3 region has 13 residues. Trimming pared 0 bases from V and 3 bases from J, leaving 6 bases between. Here the CDR3 reads CASSLAVDTEAFF. Here the CDR3 DNA reads TGCGCCAGCAGCTTGGCCGTTGACACTGAAGCTTTCTTT.